Following are 9 T cell receptor beta chains from one sample sequenced in a study of CD8+ T cells in alopecia areata. It was cDNA, reverse transcribed from extracted RNA, that served as the sequencing template. Only in-frame clones appear in the TCRdb table, and some are missing; sequencing was by immunoSEQ multiplex PCR. The sample records about 160,000 clones, approximately 60% being singletons. This sample's treatment: oral pan-JAK inhibitor, 5-10 mg twice daily. Sequences were derived from CD4+ T cells sorted from blood, sampled at week 24, from a patient treated with tofacitinib. The source is a human donor with alopecia areata.

The gene calls are TRBV10-3 and TRBJ2-1; possible D gene TRBD1, 6 bases. Between the trimmed V and J ends, which lost 4 bases and 3 bases, there was a span of 16 bases. Germline CDR1 is ENHRY and CDR2 is SYGVKD. The CDR3 contains 16 residues. The CDR3 DNA sequence: TGTGCCATCAGTGGGGGTAGACAGGCTGTCTACAATGAGCAGTTCTTC. Protein: CAISGGRQAVYNEQFF.

This clone was seen a few times. The rearrangement links TRBV28 to TRBJ1-2, with D perhaps TRBD1 (5 bases). Germline assignment: CDR1 MDHEN and CDR2 SYDVKM. The ends were cut back, 7 bases at V and 4 bases at J, with 16 bases in the middle. The CDR3 has 14 residues. CDR3 loop: CASIGTGGIYGYTF. CDR3 bases: TGTGCCAGCATAGGAACTGGGGGAATCTATGGCTACACCTTC.

The V call is TRBV30, the J call TRBJ2-3; D not resolved. With 4 bases removed from V and 5 bases from J, the gap between germline ends came to 7 bases. The germline gives CDR1 GTSNPN, CDR2 SVGIG (reference sequence). The CDR3 loop spans 11 amino acids. The CDR3 region has the DNA TGTGCCTGGACCCCCGGAGATACGCAGTATTTT. This gives the protein CAWTPGDTQYF.

This clone was picked up a small number of times. V gene TRBV7-8 combines with J gene TRBJ1-4; no definite D call. Trimming stripped 5 bases from V and 3 bases from J, with 4 bases between. The CDR3 is 12 residues long. The germline CDR1 and CDR2 sequences are SGHVS and FQNEAQ. CDR3 region: CASSRPNEKLFF. The CDR3 DNA is TGTGCCAGCAGCCGTCCTAATGAAAAACTGTTTTTT. The full variable domain, rest sourced from reference TRBV7-8 and TRBJ1-4, is GAGVSQSPRYKVAKRGQDVALRCDPISGHVSLFWYQQALGQGPEFLTYFQNEAQLDKSGLPSDRFFAERPEGSVSTLKIQRTQQEDSAVYLCASSRPNEKLFFGSGTQLSVL.

Points on this clone: The germline gene is not matched at one end of the junction; a read error may be the cause. The gene calls are TRBV7-9 and TRBJ2-7; TRBD2 agrees at 7 bases. The CDR3 is made up of 13 amino acids. The germline V gene encodes CDR1 SEHNR and CDR2 FQNEAQ (reference sequence). CDR3 DNA: TGTGCCAGCAGCCTAGCGGCGGGCCTCGAGCAGTACTTC. Translated: CASSLAAGLEQYF.

The chain employs TRBV7-2 and TRBJ1-2; 11 bases line up with TRBD1. Germline trimming cut 5 bases from V and 7 bases from J; bases unmatched to any gene: 6. The CDR3 length is 14 residues. Per germline, CDR1 SGHTA and CDR2 FQGNSA. The CDR3 is CASSKDRGQGGYTF. DNA for the CDR3: TGTGCCAGCAGCAAGGACAGGGGGCAGGGTGGCTACACCTTC.

The chain has TRBV18 and TRBJ2-7, with TRBD1 as a possible D gene (6 bases). CDR3 length: 14 residues. Germline loops: CDR1 KGHSH, CDR2 LQKENI. V was shortened by 3 bases and J by 6 bases, with 15 bases between the two germline ends. Written as DNA, the CDR3 is TGTGCCAGCTCACCCCAGGGGTTTCAGGTCGAGCAGTACTTC. Protein: CASSPQGFQVEQYF.

This clone was detected a few times. This sequence joins TRBV23-1 and TRBJ2-7; no clear D. TRBV23-1 is an ORF, and what it does is uncertain. V lost 8 bases and J 0 bases, leaving 20 bases between the germline ends. CDR3 length equals 16 residues. The CDR3 sequence: CASYSSRAYSSYEQYF. The CDR3 DNA reads TGCGCCAGCTACTCCAGCCGGGCTTATAGCTCCTACGAGCAGTACTTC.

The V call is TRBV7-2, the J call TRBJ1-5, with D possibly being TRBD1 (5 bases). Germline values: CDR1 SGHTA, CDR2 FQGNSA. This CDR3 has 16 residues. V lost 2 bases and J lost 1, with 12 bases in between. The CDR3 loop is CASSLSWGLSNQPQHF. In nucleotides, the CDR3 is TGTGCCAGCAGCTTAAGTTGGGGCCTAAGCAATCAGCCCCAGCATTTT. Full variable domain (missing parts from reference TRBV7-2 and TRBJ1-5): GAGVSQSPSNKVTEKGKDVELRCDPISGHTALYWYRQSLGQGLEFLIYFQGNSAPDKSGLPSDRFSAERTGGSVSTLTIQRTQQEDSAVYLCASSLSWGLSNQPQHFGDGTRLSIL.